The rows below give T cell receptor beta chains drawn from one sample of a study of blood T cell repertoires in COVID-19. The repertoire was sequenced with immunoSEQ multiplex PCR; TCRdb's copy has only in-frame clones and lacks some. The sample has almost 400,000 clones, around 89% seen once. Sequenced: PBMCs or T cells enriched from blood (not recorded which). Receptor source: a woman in her twenties or thirties with acute COVID-19. CDR3s include the opening cysteine and the closing phenylalanine or tryptophan. D genes are given only for firm matches. Some rows mark clone size as missing; the rest say once, few, many or name a class of expanded clone.

>TRBV7-6|-|TRBJ1-2|-
CASSLTENYGYTF
TGTGCCAGCAGCTTAACAGAAAACTATGGCTACACCTTC
>TRBV9|-|TRBJ2-1|TRBD2
CASSNSGALYNEQFF
TGTGCCAGCAGCAACAGCGGGGCCCTTTACAATGAGCAGTTCTTC
>TRBV28|-|TRBJ2-2|TRBD2
CASSSRLAGGPASTGELFF
TGTGCCAGCAGCAGTCGACTAGCGGGGGGGCCAGCGAGCACCGGGGAGCTGTTTTTT
>TRBV24-1|-|TRBJ1-6|-
CATRAGDNSPLHF
TGTGCCACCAGGGCAGGGGATAATTCACCCCTCCACTTT
>TRBV10-3|-|TRBJ2-1|TRBD2
CAISSSGGALEQFF
TGTGCCATCAGTTCTAGCGGGGGGGCCCTTGAGCAGTTCTTC
>TRBV10-3|-|TRBJ2-2|TRBD2
CATRAGAANTGELFF
TGTGCCACCAGAGCGGGGGCCGCGAACACCGGGGAGCTGTTTTTT
>TRBV7-9|-|TRBJ1-6|TRBD1
CASSLGGTGPSPLHF
TGTGCCAGCAGCTTGGGCGGGACAGGGCCTTCACCCCTCCACTTT
>TRBV6-5|-|TRBJ1-1|TRBD1
CASSGGQGNTEAFF
TGTGCCAGCAGCGGGGGACAGGGCAACACTGAAGCTTTCTTT
>TRBV29-1|-|TRBJ1-2|-
CSVEGENYGYTF
TGCAGCGTTGAAGGGGAGAACTATGGCTACACCTTC
>TRBV19|-|TRBJ2-7|-
CASMPQGRSEQYF
TGTGCCAGTATGCCCCAGGGAAGGAGCGAGCAGTACTTC
>TRBV2|-|TRBJ1-6|-
CASSQGLSYNSPLHF
TGTGCCAGCAGTCAGGGCCTCAGTTATAATTCACCCCTCCACTTT
>TRBV2|-|TRBJ1-5|-
CASSEARGGNQPQHF
TGTGCCAGCAGTGAAGCGCGGGGCGGCAATCAGCCCCAGCATTTT
>TRBV29-1|-|TRBJ1-2|TRBD1
CSVTGTGDYGYTF
TGCAGCGTTACCGGGACAGGCGACTATGGCTACACCTTC
>TRBV5-1|-|TRBJ2-7|TRBD2
CASSLGAGGLYEQYF
TGCGCCAGCAGCTTGGGCGCGGGGGGGCTATACGAGCAGTACTTC
>TRBV3-1/TRBV3-2|-|TRBJ1-6|TRBD1
CATRGGQYNSPLHF
TGTGCCACTAGAGGGGGACAGTATAATTCACCCCTCCACTTT
>TRBV15|-|TRBJ1-2|TRBD1
CATSSTGAEYNYGYTF
TGTGCCACCAGCAGCACAGGGGCCGAGTATAACTATGGCTACACCTTC
>TRBV7-9|-|TRBJ1-1|TRBD1
CASSLGWTGVRDTEAFF
TGTGCCAGCAGCTTAGGGTGGACAGGGGTACGCGACACTGAAGCTTTCTTT
>TRBV30|-|TRBJ1-2|TRBD1
CAWSVTLGQNYGYTF
TGTGCCTGGAGTGTAACCCTGGGACAGAACTATGGCTACACCTTC
>TRBV7-2|-|TRBJ2-3|TRBD2
CASGSRGGATDTQYF
TGTGCCAGCGGATCCCGCGGGGGGGCAACAGATACGCAGTATTTT
>TRBV3-1/TRBV3-2|-|TRBJ2-1|TRBD2
CASRTSGVYNEQFF
TGTGCCAGCAGGACTAGCGGGGTGTACAATGAGCAGTTCTTC
>TRBV6-2/TRBV6-3|-|TRBJ2-7|TRBD1
CASSLGTGVGEQYF
TGTGCCAGCAGCCTTGGGACAGGGGTTGGCGAGCAGTACTTC
>TRBV27|-|TRBJ1-6|TRBD1
CASSFSDRGNSPLHF
TGTGCCAGCAGTTTTTCGGACAGGGGGAATTCACCCCTCCACTTT
>TRBV7-6|-|TRBJ1-2|-
CASSRLRGFGGYTF
TGTGCCAGCAGCCGACTACGAGGGTTCGGTGGCTACACCTTC
>TRBV4-1|-|TRBJ2-3|-
CASSRAGLARADTQYF
TGCGCCAGCAGCCGCGCGGGGCTAGCTAGGGCAGATACGCAGTATTTT
>TRBV3-1/TRBV3-2|-|TRBJ1-5|-
CASSQDLRQPQHF
TGTGCCAGCAGCCAAGATCTGAGACAGCCCCAGCATTTT
>TRBV7-3|-|TRBJ2-1|-
CASSLAGKGDEQFF
TGTGCCAGCAGCTTAGCGGGGAAAGGCGATGAGCAGTTCTTC
>TRBV24-1|-|TRBJ1-5|-
CATSESPDQPQHF
TGTGCCACCAGTGAATCCCCCGATCAGCCCCAGCATTTT
>TRBV19|-|TRBJ1-5|TRBD1
CASSMDRQNQPQHF
TGTGCCAGTAGTATGGACAGGCAGAATCAGCCCCAGCATTTT
>TRBV2|-|TRBJ2-1|TRBD1
CASSLGQGARNEQFF
TGTGCCAGCAGCCTAGGACAGGGGGCAAGGAATGAGCAGTTCTTC
>TRBV19|-|TRBJ2-1|TRBD1
CASSPTGSEQFF
TGTGCCAGTAGTCCGACAGGGAGTGAGCAGTTCTTC
>TRBV6-1|-|TRBJ1-5|-
CASSDWANQPQHF
TGTGCCAGCAGTGATTGGGCAAATCAGCCCCAGCATTTT
>TRBV18|few|TRBJ2-3|TRBD2
CASSVTSGGGPDTQYF
TGTGCCAGCTCAGTCACTAGCGGGGGGGGCCCGGATACGCAGTATTTT
>TRBV6-2/TRBV6-3|-|TRBJ1-6|-
CASSPRQGNSPLHF
TGTGCCAGCAGCCCCAGGCAGGGGAATTCACCCCTCCACTTT
>TRBV5-1|-|TRBJ1-1|-
CASSGGTPDTEAFF
TGCGCCAGCAGCGGCGGGACTCCTGACACTGAAGCTTTCTTT
>TRBV4-1|-|TRBJ2-5|TRBD2
CASSQPPRGGGETQYF
TGCGCCAGCAGCCAACCTCCCCGGGGCGGGGGAGAGACCCAGTACTTC
>TRBV6-5|-|TRBJ2-5|-
CASRTKETQYF
TGTGCCAGCAGGACTAAAGAGACCCAGTACTTC
>TRBV18|-|TRBJ2-7|TRBD1
CASSPGTAYEQYF
TGTGCCAGCTCACCAGGGACAGCCTACGAGCAGTACTTC
>TRBV5-1|-|TRBJ1-2|TRBD1
CASSQTGGVYGYTF
TGCGCCAGCAGCCAGACAGGGGGCGTCTATGGCTACACCTTC
>TRBV24-1|-|TRBJ1-2|-
CATSDFLEGSSPNYGYTF
TGTGCCACCAGTGATTTCTTGGAGGGGTCCTCCCCGAACTATGGCTACACCTTC
>TRBV5-1|-|TRBJ2-1|TRBD2
CASSLGGGGIYNEQFF
TGCGCCAGCAGCTTGGGTGGCGGGGGGATATACAATGAGCAGTTCTTC
>TRBV6-5|-|TRBJ1-5|-
CASSYSTPTGQPQHF
TGTGCCAGCAGTTACTCGACTCCAACGGGTCAGCCCCAGCATTTT
>TRBV30|-|TRBJ2-1|TRBD2
CAWTSGGLNEQFF
TGTGCCTGGACTAGCGGGGGGCTCAATGAGCAGTTCTTC
>TRBV11-2|-|TRBJ2-7|TRBD2
CASSLGTGLAYEQYF
TGTGCCAGCAGCTTAGGGACGGGACTAGCCTACGAGCAGTACTTC
>TRBV21-1|once|TRBJ1-6|-
CASSKGQGAENSPLHF
TGTGCCAGCAGCAAAGGGCAGGGGGCGGAAAATTCACCCCTCCACTTT
>TRBV6-5|-|TRBJ2-1|TRBD2
CASSSTSGGSDEQFF
TGTGCCAGCAGTTCGACTAGCGGGGGGTCCGATGAGCAGTTCTTC
>TRBV7-2|-|TRBJ1-1|TRBD1
CASSAQGGTEAFF
TGTGCCAGCAGCGCACAGGGGGGGACTGAAGCTTTCTTT
>TRBV6-5|-|TRBJ1-4|-
CASTTGDATNEKLFF
TGTGCCAGCACTACAGGCGATGCAACTAATGAAAAACTGTTTTTT
>TRBV12-3/TRBV12-4|-|TRBJ2-2|-
CASSTLVTGELFF
TGTGCCAGCAGTACACTAGTCACCGGGGAGCTGTTTTTT
>TRBV30|once|TRBJ1-1|-
CAWAGQTMNTEAFF
TGTGCCTGGGCCGGACAGACTATGAACACTGAAGCTTTCTTT
>TRBV5-6|-|TRBJ2-2|-
CASSLRRTDTGELFF
TGTGCCAGCAGCTTGCGGAGAACCGACACCGGGGAGCTGTTTTTT
>TRBV7-3|-|TRBJ1-1|-
CASSSGTEAFF
TGTGCCAGCAGCTCGGGGACTGAAGCTTTCTTT
>TRBV5-6|-|TRBJ1-1|-
CASRPLDGGATEAFF
TGTGCCAGCAGACCGCTCGACGGTGGGGCTACTGAAGCTTTCTTT
>TRBV5-6|-|TRBJ1-6|-
CASSLMGAAGLFNSPLHF
TGTGCCAGCAGCTTGATGGGGGCCGCAGGCCTCTTTAATTCACCCCTCCACTTT
>TRBV7-2|-|TRBJ1-6|-
CASSSVGASPLHF
TGTGCCAGCAGCTCCGTTGGGGCGTCACCCCTCCACTTT
>TRBV15|few|TRBJ1-4|-
CATTGDDEKLFF
TGTGCCACCACAGGGGATGATGAAAAACTGTTTTTT
>TRBV7-9|-|TRBJ1-3|-
CASSLGAGYQGPSGNTIYF
TGTGCCAGCAGCTTAGGGGCAGGGTATCAAGGGCCCTCTGGAAACACCATATATTTT
>TRBV4-1|-|TRBJ1-5|-
CASSQVGQGVGQPQHF
TGCGCCAGCAGCCAAGTGGGGCAGGGTGTAGGTCAGCCCCAGCATTTT
>TRBV10-3|-|TRBJ1-2|TRBD1
CAISARAETGIGYTF
TGTGCCATCAGTGCTAGAGCCGAGACAGGGATCGGCTACACCTTC
>TRBV7-2|-|TRBJ2-7|-
CASSLTQPYEQYF
TGTGCCAGCAGCTTAACACAGCCCTACGAGCAGTACTTC